These 26 T cell receptor beta chains originate from one sample sequenced in a study of OX40 agonist ivuxolimab in advanced cancers. TCRdb keeps only in-frame clones here, not all; method: immunoSEQ multiplex PCR. This sample has 85,000 to 100,000 clones, with roughly 90% found just once. Sample: CD4+ or CD8+ T cells sorted from blood, taken in a trial of the OX40 agonist ivuxolimab. The receptors were gathered from an adult with an advanced solid tumor such as melanoma, head and neck, liver or kidney cancer.

J is TRBJ2-1 and V is TRBV4-3; TRBD2 matches at 8 bases. Per germline, CDR1 LGHNA and CDR2 YSLEER. This CDR3 has 21 amino acids. With V trimmed by 0 bases and J by 2 bases, 18 bases remained unmatched. The CDR3 protein is CASSQEIALARAGATYNEQFF. The CDR3 region has the DNA TGCGCCAGCAGCCAAGAGATAGCCCTAGCCCGAGCGGGAGCAACCTACAATGAGCAGTTCTTC.

The V call is TRBV6-1, the J call TRBJ2-2; D remains ambiguous. There are 13 residues in the CDR3. Per germline, CDR1 MNHNS and CDR2 SASEGT. Trimming pared 2 bases from V and 6 bases from J, leaving 7 bases between. The CDR3 loop reads CASSERGPGELFF. In DNA, the CDR3 is TGTGCCAGCAGTGAAAGAGGCCCCGGGGAGCTGTTTTTT.

This chain uses TRBV2 with TRBJ2-1; 11 positions agree with TRBD2. The germline CDR1 and CDR2 sequences are SNHLY and FYNNEI. Trimming at V came to 5 bases and at J to 10 bases, leaving 7 bases not matched to a gene. The CDR3 is made up of 14 amino acids. The CDR3 reads CASSYLLAGGEQFF. In DNA, the CDR3 is TGTGCCAGCAGTTACCTCCTAGCGGGAGGCGAGCAGTTCTTC.

The rearrangement joins TRBV6-5 to TRBJ2-3; TRBD2 is a possible D gene (6 bases). This CDR3 is built from 11 residues. V lost 3 bases and J lost 14, with 12 bases in between. The germline V gene has CDR1 MNHEY and CDR2 SVGAGI. CDR3 loop: CASSYLGGLYF. In nucleotides, the CDR3 is TGTGCCAGCAGTTATCTGGGGGGTCTGTATTTT.

This clone was counted between two and nine times. The chain recombines TRBV27 with TRBJ2-7; D not resolved. Trimming removed 6 bases at V and 4 bases at J, with 7 bases between. Germline V gives CDR1 MNHEY, CDR2 SMNVEV (reference sequence). The CDR3 covers 11 residues. Here the CDR3 DNA reads TGTGCCAGCAGCGGCCGGTACGAGCAGTACTTC. It yields the protein CASSGRYEQYF.

The CDR3 region has the DNA TGTGCCAGCAGCCCTCCGGGACTAGCGGGAGGGGGCGATGAGCAGTTCTTC. Amino acids: CASSPPGLAGGGDEQFF. The rearrangement uses TRBV11-2 and TRBJ2-1; 16 nucleotides agree with TRBD2. Trimming at V came to 5 bases and at J to 8 bases, leaving 9 bases not matched to a gene. This CDR3 has 17 residues. The V gene's germline CDR1 is SGHAT and CDR2 FQNNGV.

V usage is TRBV6-5 and J usage is TRBJ1-1; TRBD1 matches 10 bases. The CDR3 covers 14 residues. V trimming: 5 bases; J trimming: 6 bases; junction bases outside the gene matches: 6. Germline V gene data show CDR1 as MNHEY and CDR2 as SVGAGI. The CDR3 sequence: CASSKRQGAPEAFF. For the CDR3, the DNA is TGTGCCAGCAGTAAGCGACAGGGGGCCCCTGAAGCTTTCTTT.

V and J are TRBV2 and TRBJ2-7; TRBD1 might be the D (7 bases). The CDR3 has 12 amino acids. Between the trimmed V and J ends, which lost 8 bases and 9 bases, there was a span of 17 bases. From germline, CDR1 is SNHLY and CDR2 FYNNEI. CDR3 sequence: CASSPGGQRQYF. CDR3 bases: TGTGCCAGCTCCCCAGGGGGGCAGCGGCAGTACTTC.

The J gene is TRBJ2-7, the V gene TRBV11-1; D perhaps matches TRBD1 (6 bases). V lost 1 base, J lost 6 bases, and 7 bases lay in between. The length of the CDR3 is 12 residues. CDR1 and CDR2 (germline): SGHAT, FQDESV (reference sequence). The CDR3 spells CASSLDRAEQYF. For the CDR3, the DNA is TGTGCCAGCAGCTTAGACAGGGCCGAGCAGTACTTC.

The chain uses TRBV29-1 and TRBJ1-5, with D perhaps TRBD1 (5 bases). V was cut by 6 bases and J by 2 bases, with 11 bases left in between. The V gene's germline CDR1 is SQVTM and CDR2 ANQGSEA. The CDR3 extends over 13 amino acids. The CDR3 here is CSVGQTGNQPQHF. The CDR3 DNA sequence: TGCAGCGTGGGCCAGACAGGCAATCAGCCCCAGCATTTT.

The chain combines TRBV21-1 with TRBJ1-5. TRBV21-1 is reported as a pseudogene. CDR3 length: 13 residues. DNA of the CDR3: TGTGCCAGCAGCGAGGGCAGGGCCTCGCCCCAGCATTTT. This gives the protein CASSEGRASPQHF.

This clone appeared a single time. The J gene is TRBJ2-2, the V gene TRBV12-5; D not certain. Germline assignment: CDR1 LGHNT and CDR2 FRNRAP. This CDR3 is built from 12 residues. V dropped 1 base and J dropped 3 bases, with 0 bases sitting between them. CDR3 bases: TGTGCTAGTGGTTTGGACACCGGGGAGCTGTTTTTT. This sequence encodes CASGLDTGELFF.

V usage is TRBV2 and J usage is TRBJ2-1; tentatively, D is TRBD1 (6 bases). The germline V gene has CDR1 SNHLY and CDR2 FYNNEI. V was trimmed by 4 bases and J by 9 bases, leaving 16 bases between them. The CDR3 loop spans 14 amino acids. CDR3 in amino acids: CASSALQGLGEQFF. The CDR3 nucleotides read TGTGCCAGCAGTGCGTTGCAGGGGTTGGGTGAGCAGTTCTTC. Full variable domain (rest looked up from reference TRBV2 and TRBJ2-1): EPEVTQTPSHQVTQMGQEVILRCVPISNHLYFYWYRQILGQKVEFLVSFYNNEISEKSEIFDDQFSVERPDGSNFTLKIRSTKLEDSAMYFCASSALQGLGEQFFGPGTRLTVL.

The rearrangement joins TRBV19 to TRBJ1-5; D gene uncertain. V lost 1 base, J lost 4 bases, and 5 bases lay in between. Germline-derived CDR1 and CDR2 are LNHDA and SQIVND (reference sequence). The CDR3 is 13 amino acids. The CDR3 region is CASSIGKNQPQHF. CDR3 sequence (DNA): TGTGCCAGTAGTATAGGAAAAAATCAGCCCCAGCATTTT.

The chain recombines TRBV6-6 with TRBJ1-4, with 7 nucleotides matching TRBD1. J was trimmed by 3 bases and V by 6 bases; bases with no gene match: 7. This CDR3 has 15 residues. CDR1 and CDR2 from the germline V gene are MNHNY and SVGAGI (reference sequence). The CDR3 DNA is TGTGCCAGCAGCCAACAGGGGAGAGCTAATGAAAAACTGTTTTTT. It codes for CASSQQGRANEKLFF.

V usage is TRBV10-3 and J usage is TRBJ2-1, with D possibly matching TRBD2 (6 bases). Germline CDR1 and CDR2: ENHRY and SYGVKD. V lost 10 bases and J lost 7, with 32 bases in between. CDR3 size: 18 residues. The CDR3 loop is CATRRGTLEGGTRNEQFF. The CDR3 nucleotides are TGTGCCACCAGACGTGGAACTTTGGAGGGCGGAACACGGAATGAGCAGTTCTTC.

This chain joins TRBV7-8 and TRBJ2-1; D not certain. The CDR3 extends over 11 amino acids. CDR1 and CDR2 from the germline V gene are SGHVS and FQNEAQ. Trimming pared 1 base from V and 6 bases from J, leaving 1 base between. The CDR3 is CASSLGNEQFF. DNA for the CDR3: TGTGCCAGCAGCTTAGGCAATGAGCAGTTCTTC.

This clone appeared a single time. The genes are TRBV6-5 and TRBJ2-2; TRBD1 or TRBD2 may be the D gene (5 bases each). Trimming left V 0 bases short and J 9 bases short, with 14 bases between. Germline lookup yields CDR1 MNHEY and CDR2 SVGAGI. The CDR3 loop spans 15 amino acids. In DNA, the CDR3 is TGTGCCAGCAGTTACTCGAAGTCGGGGCGGAGGGAGCTGTTTTTT. Residues: CASSYSKSGRRELFF.

V gene TRBV19 combines with J gene TRBJ2-3; 7 bases fit TRBD2. V lost 7 bases, J lost 0 bases, and 4 bases stayed unmatched. CDR3 size: 14 residues. CDR1 LNHDA and CDR2 SQIVND come from the germline V gene (reference sequence). CDR3: CASKSSGSTDTQYF. DNA for the CDR3: TGTGCCAGTAAGTCTAGCGGAAGCACAGATACGCAGTATTTT.

This clone was recorded only once. This chain links TRBV19 with TRBJ2-2; D ambiguous. This CDR3 spans 15 amino acids. The germline V gene encodes CDR1 LNHDA and CDR2 SQIVND (reference sequence). Deletions cut 8 bases from V and 2 bases from J, with 15 bases between. DNA of the CDR3: TGTGCCAGTGCCCTAGGTTTGGGAAACACCGGGGAGCTGTTTTTT. It codes for CASALGLGNTGELFF.

The chain uses TRBV5-6 and TRBJ1-2; 7 bases fit TRBD1. The germline V gene encodes CDR1 SGHDT and CDR2 YYEEEE. This CDR3 is 14 amino acids long. Unmatched junction bases numbered 7, after V lost 4 bases and J lost 4 bases. CDR3 DNA sequence: TGTGCCAGCAGCACGGGACAGTCAGGCTATGGCTACACCTTC. Translation: CASSTGQSGYGYTF.

The chain employs TRBV5-8 and TRBJ2-1; D gene unclear. The CDR3 totals 12 residues. V lost 1 base, J lost 4 bases, and 3 bases lay in between. Germline V gene lookup returns CDR1 SGHTS and CDR2 YDEGEE. The CDR3 nucleotides are TGTGCCAGCAGCTTGCCATACAATGAGCAGTTCTTC. It encodes CASSLPYNEQFF.

The chain uses TRBV6-1 and TRBJ1-6, with D perhaps matching TRBD1 (6 bases). The CDR3 is 15 amino acids. With 4 bases removed from V and 4 bases from J, the gap between germline ends came to 11 bases. Germline assignment: CDR1 MNHNS and CDR2 SASEGT. CDR3 in DNA: TGTGCCAGCAGTGGGGGGCCTGGGTATAATTCACCCCTCCACTTT. Translating it yields CASSGGPGYNSPLHF.

The gene calls are TRBV9 and TRBJ2-7; D is possibly TRBD1 (5 bases). The V end was cut by 0 bases, the J end by 2 bases, with 12 bases between. Germline V gives CDR1 SGDLS, CDR2 YYNGEE. CDR3 size: 15 residues. This CDR3 reads CASSVGGPETYEQYF. The CDR3 coding sequence is TGTGCCAGCAGCGTAGGGGGCCCTGAAACCTACGAGCAGTACTTC.

The gene calls are TRBV15 and TRBJ2-7, with TRBD1 matching 10 bases. Germline V gives CDR1 LNHNV, CDR2 YYDKDF (reference sequence). V was pared by 1 base and J by 0 bases, with 3 bases of the junction left unmatched. The CDR3 has 16 amino acids. CDR3 amino acids: CATSRGTGGGSYEQYF. The DNA of the CDR3 is TGTGCCACCAGCAGAGGGACAGGGGGGGGCTCCTACGAGCAGTACTTC.

J is TRBJ2-2 and V is TRBV4-1; D might be TRBD1 (5 bases). The germline V gene encodes CDR1 MGHRA and CDR2 YSYEKL. With 1 base removed from V and 0 bases from J, the gap between germline ends came to 9 bases. This CDR3 is built from 16 residues. The CDR3 nucleotides read TGCGCCAGCAGCCAAGGGGGCATGACGAACACCGGGGAGCTGTTTTTT. Translation gives CASSQGGMTNTGELFF.